The entry that follows covers one T cell receptor beta chain sequence. This record comes from a study of T-cell reconstitution after alpha-beta-depleted transplantation in children. V was trimmed by 3 bases and J by 3 bases, leaving 11 bases between them. Looked up from germline, CDR1 is KGHSH and CDR2 is LQKENI. The CDR3 spans 14 residues. Unique molecular identifiers were incorporated when the TCRbeta library was constructed. Via MiXCR, TCRdb re-called the PCR reads, giving one row per CDR3 protein. The repertoire includes hundreds of thousands of distinct CDR3 sequences, roughly 15% of them detected once, and 1.1% sits in the top ten.

The chain recombines TRBV18 with TRBJ2-5, with D maybe TRBD1 (5 bases). This specimen was PBMCs from the stem cell graft donor, taken from the stem cell graft. The receptor was isolated from a human donor who donated a stem cell graft to a child with acute myeloid leukemia. The CDR3: CASSPAGIEETQYF. The CDR3 DNA is TGTGCCAGCTCACCGGCAGGGATTGAAGAGACCCAGTACTTC.